The rows below give T cell receptor beta chains drawn from one sample of a study of blood T cell repertoires in COVID-19. TCRdb's table, derived via immunoSEQ multiplex PCR, lists solely in-frame clones and lacks some. Of about 44,000 clones listed, just over 90% were seen once; the top ten hold about 0.4%. Input material: peripheral blood. The receptor source for this set is a man aged 45-65 years with COVID-19, enrolled during active disease. Both conserved end residues are trimmed from each CDR3. Fields, in order: CDR3 protein, V gene, clone size, J gene. Some rows mark clone size as missing; the rest say once, few, many or name a class of expanded clone.

CDR3 protein: ASSPGTDPAGYGYT
V gene: TRBV3-1/TRBV3-2
clone size: .
J gene: TRBJ1-2

CDR3 protein: ASSRGEREASYEQY
V gene: TRBV19
clone size: .
J gene: TRBJ2-7

CDR3 protein: ASTQPGTGYSPLH
V gene: TRBV19
clone size: .
J gene: TRBJ1-6

CDR3 protein: ASSYGGSVAAF
V gene: TRBV6-5
clone size: .
J gene: TRBJ1-1

CDR3 protein: ASSRGQANSPLH
V gene: TRBV18
clone size: .
J gene: TRBJ1-6

CDR3 protein: ASSFASGSEQY
V gene: TRBV5-5
clone size: .
J gene: TRBJ2-7

CDR3 protein: ASTPGTGVAF
V gene: TRBV6-5
clone size: .
J gene: TRBJ1-1

CDR3 protein: ASSQDTGYSSPLH
V gene: TRBV4-3
clone size: .
J gene: TRBJ1-6

CDR3 protein: ASSYGLAGALVNEQF
V gene: TRBV6-2/TRBV6-3
clone size: .
J gene: TRBJ2-1

CDR3 protein: ASSLAGGLAELF
V gene: TRBV11-2
clone size: few
J gene: TRBJ2-2

CDR3 protein: ASSLSTSGLTDTQY
V gene: TRBV28
clone size: .
J gene: TRBJ2-3

CDR3 protein: AGPPGTLTYEQY
V gene: TRBV27
clone size: .
J gene: TRBJ2-7

CDR3 protein: AISGQGNSPLH
V gene: TRBV10-3
clone size: once
J gene: TRBJ1-6

CDR3 protein: ASSNREGAREKLF
V gene: TRBV6-5
clone size: .
J gene: TRBJ1-4

CDR3 protein: ASSSPGGSSYEQY
V gene: TRBV6-6
clone size: .
J gene: TRBJ2-7

CDR3 protein: SVEAQQERYGYT
V gene: TRBV29-1
clone size: .
J gene: TRBJ1-2

CDR3 protein: ASSEPGYTEAF
V gene: TRBV25-1
clone size: .
J gene: TRBJ1-1

CDR3 protein: ASSEARDRGKCT
V gene: TRBV6-1
clone size: .
J gene: TRBJ1-2

CDR3 protein: ASSLRLAGSTDTQY
V gene: TRBV5-5
clone size: .
J gene: TRBJ2-3

CDR3 protein: ASRGSIQGPGTYGYT
V gene: TRBV4-1
clone size: .
J gene: TRBJ1-2

CDR3 protein: ASKHSGGDEQF
V gene: TRBV12-3/TRBV12-4
clone size: .
J gene: TRBJ2-1

CDR3 protein: ASSWTGRVYEQF
V gene: TRBV7-9
clone size: .
J gene: TRBJ2-1

CDR3 protein: ASSPLTSPNEQF
V gene: TRBV3-1/TRBV3-2
clone size: .
J gene: TRBJ2-1

CDR3 protein: ASSLDLRGANSPLH
V gene: TRBV7-2
clone size: once
J gene: TRBJ1-6

CDR3 protein: ASGLGLVGYEQY
V gene: TRBV27
clone size: .
J gene: TRBJ2-7

CDR3 protein: ASSSGGFEQY
V gene: TRBV28
clone size: .
J gene: TRBJ2-7

CDR3 protein: ASSLGRSGNEQF
V gene: TRBV7-2
clone size: .
J gene: TRBJ2-1

CDR3 protein: ASSYLEGASGNTIY
V gene: TRBV6-5
clone size: few
J gene: TRBJ1-3

CDR3 protein: ASSSLAGVYEQY
V gene: TRBV7-8
clone size: .
J gene: TRBJ2-7

CDR3 protein: SVDPGTGMVYEAF
V gene: TRBV29-1
clone size: .
J gene: TRBJ1-1

CDR3 protein: ASSRRQGGSGANVLT
V gene: TRBV3-1/TRBV3-2
clone size: .
J gene: TRBJ2-6

CDR3 protein: APLEGAPDTQY
V gene: TRBV24-1
clone size: .
J gene: TRBJ2-3

CDR3 protein: ASSIGLLNEQF
V gene: TRBV19
clone size: .
J gene: TRBJ2-1

CDR3 protein: ASSFNRGGNEQF
V gene: TRBV11-2
clone size: .
J gene: TRBJ2-1

CDR3 protein: ASSYGTANTGELF
V gene: TRBV5-1
clone size: .
J gene: TRBJ2-2

CDR3 protein: ASSQTDRGSSPLH
V gene: TRBV4-3
clone size: .
J gene: TRBJ1-6

CDR3 protein: ASSYDRVFSGNTIY
V gene: TRBV6-5
clone size: .
J gene: TRBJ1-3

CDR3 protein: ASSPTEREVPNTGELF
V gene: TRBV7-9
clone size: .
J gene: TRBJ2-2

CDR3 protein: ASSPGLFSDNGYT
V gene: TRBV2
clone size: .
J gene: TRBJ1-2

CDR3 protein: ASSKTSGRNEQY
V gene: TRBV7-2
clone size: .
J gene: TRBJ2-7